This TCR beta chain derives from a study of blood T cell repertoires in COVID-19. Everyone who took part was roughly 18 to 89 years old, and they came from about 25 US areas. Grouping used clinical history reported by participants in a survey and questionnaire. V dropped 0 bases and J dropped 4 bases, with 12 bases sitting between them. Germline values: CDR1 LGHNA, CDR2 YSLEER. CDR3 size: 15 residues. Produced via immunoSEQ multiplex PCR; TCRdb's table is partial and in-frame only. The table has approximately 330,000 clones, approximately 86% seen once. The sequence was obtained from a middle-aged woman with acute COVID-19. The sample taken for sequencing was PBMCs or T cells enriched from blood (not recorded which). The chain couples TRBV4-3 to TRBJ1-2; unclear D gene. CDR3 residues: CASSQDLGYSYGYTF. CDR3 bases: TGCGCCAGCAGCCAAGATCTCGGGTATAGCTATGGCTACACCTTC.